The entry below describes one TCR beta chain. The target of this receptor is not known. TRB amplification used 250 ng of peripheral blood genomic DNA, 30,000 to 40,000 genome equivalents, per sample. These data are taken from a study of T cell clusters in autoimmune cytopenias (dated by TCRdb to the late 2010s). Concerning the study at large: TRB sequencing reached a median depth of 51,575 reads per sample and yielded a median of 2,350 distinct TRB clonotypes per sample. Alongside healthy, CLL and autoimmune hepatitis controls, autoimmune cytopenia patients had their peripheral blood TRB and IGH repertoires sequenced at active disease and again during treatment follow-up. The study aimed to test whether autoimmune cytopenia patients carry a disease-specific immune repertoire signature usable as a blood-based biomarker. Beyond this particular receptor, the publication reports: Shifts in the TRB repertoire, including less even repertoires in secondary cytopenia and CLL, were mostly a reflection of lymphoma bias and not of autoimmunity. In the comparison of secondary cytopenia with CLL, the cluster-lack signature was not observed, apparently because the dominant lymphoma-associated repertoire masked the signature. Healthy donors had almost three times as many exclusive TRB clusters as active autoimmune hepatitis patients, a finding consistent with an autoimmunity-wide signature. The T cell clusters were defined only in silico, and the functional role of the clusters still needed to be validated experimentally. A lack of physiological T cell clusters in primary autoimmune cytopenia patients was suggested by GLIPH, as 51 clusters were found to be exclusive to healthy donors versus under 20 exclusive to patients.

To amplify TRB rearrangements, a touch-down multiplex PCR protocol was run with the TRB-A and TRB-B primer pools combined in a single tube. Illumina adapters and sample indices were added to the amplicons through two consecutive PCR reactions using Phusion HS II polymerase. The amplicons were gel-purified using the NucleoSpin Gel and PCR Clean-up kit, after which quantification was performed by Qubit and quality was checked on an Agilent 2100 Bioanalyzer. Sequencing of the libraries was done on an Illumina MiSeq with paired-end, single-indexed, 600-cycle runs. The original pipeline was this. Alignment and assembly of TRB reads were performed with MiXCR version 2.1.12 and the default MiXCR reference library. A clone was defined by each unique CDR3 nucleotide sequence, and the analysis included only productive sequences with two or more reads. Repertoire diversity was assessed by alpha-parameterized diversity profiles (alpha 0 to 5), including Shannon (alpha 1) and Simpson (alpha 2) indices, computed with an R script. The tcR package was used to compute combinatorial TRB VJ usage, and cohorts were compared on this usage by principal component analysis with ade4. TCRbeta CDR3s were clustered with GLIPH on cohort pairs matched by age and read depth, and cluster frequencies were compared by Wilcoxon test. With the reads reprocessed by TCRdb, a single entry stands for each CDR3 protein sequence and no DNA is reported. The V and J calls were not made by the authors but by TCRdb's processing. The sample's own table lists around 7,900 distinct CDR3 sequences. In total, the top ten clones hold 25% to 35% of the sample.

The sequence was collected from a human donor with an autoimmune cytopenia or autoimmune hepatitis (not recorded which). The specimen sequenced was peripheral blood.

The CDR3 region reads CASSQDRGLMNTEAFF. The receptor chain draws on TRBV14 and TRBJ1-1; the D call from TCRdb, TRBD1, cannot be confirmed without DNA. The germline V gene sets CDR1 to SGHDN and CDR2 to FVKESK. The CDR3 runs 16 residues from the cysteine to the phenylalanine. DNA is not on record.